What follows describes a single TCR beta chain. Original handling: Amplification of reference gene primers provided the estimated nucleated cell counts. Produced via immunoSEQ multiplex PCR; TCRdb's table is partial and in-frame only. The V and J calls and the clone size are those of that table, but D and trimming were determined from the DNA. The profile shows tens of thousands of clones, 80% to 90% of them singletons. This entry is derived from a study of blood T cell repertoires in COVID-19. Overall study: Researchers got acute and convalescent COVID-19 samples from the United States, Italy and Spain.

The CDR3 has 13 residues. Germline V gene sequence: CDR1 SGHDT, CDR2 YYEEEE. V was cut by 0 bases and J by 5 bases, with 9 bases left in between. Seattle-derived patients entered the study during active infection and were followed longitudinally. Sequenced: peripheral blood. The TCR sequence derives from a woman aged 80 or over with COVID-19, enrolled during active disease. The chain employs TRBV5-6 and TRBJ2-7; D is perhaps TRBD1 (6 bases). The CDR3 protein is CASSLAGANEQYF. CDR3 coding DNA: TGTGCCAGCAGCTTGGCAGGGGCCAACGAGCAGTACTTC.